This entry lists 20 T cell receptor beta chains sequenced from one sample in a study of T cells in Graves' hyperthyroidism and ophthalmopathy (dated 2019 in TCRdb). Library creation used multiplex PCR. The reads were generated on an Illumina HiSeq 2000. The TCR beta CDR3 regions were amplified from RNA transcripts. For the first round of RT-PCR on the TCR CDR3, the HTBI primer set was used together with the Qiagen OneStep RT-PCR kit. TCRdb itself trimmed the public reads at Q25 with fastp, ran MiXCR and retained productive beta chains. Merged by CDR3 protein, the rows form single entries marked with the most common genes and DNA. Counted in this sample were over 250,000 distinct CDR3 sequences; 25% of them appeared once. Jointly, the top ten make up about 30% of the sample. The sequenced sample was blood. The receptors originated from a man aged 35 to 55 with Graves' hyperthyroidism that later progressed to Graves' ophthalmopathy.

This clonotype was seen ten or more times. The CDR3 protein is CSGGTDTEAFF. In DNA form, the CDR3 reads TGCAGCGGCGGGACAGACACTGAAGCTTTCTTT. The chain carries TRBV29-1 and TRBJ1-1; 7 bases are a match to TRBD1. This CDR3 has 11 residues. The trim removed 7 bases at V and 3 bases at J, leaving 2 bases unmatched. Germline V gives CDR1 SQVTM, CDR2 ANQGSEA.

This clonotype appeared many times. CDR3 amino acids: CAGAENTGELFF. The DNA for the CDR3 is TGTGCCGGAGCGGAGAACACCGGGGAGCTGTTTTTT. The chain employs TRBV6-1 and TRBJ2-2; a weak D match, TRBD2 (5 bases). The V end lost 11 bases, the J end lost 1 base, and 8 bases lay between the germline ends. CDR1 and CDR2 (germline): MNHNS, SASEGT. The CDR3 has 12 amino acids.

This clonotype was seen repeatedly, ten times or more. The rearrangement joins TRBV5-1 to TRBJ1-5; D is perhaps TRBD1 (5 bases). V was shortened by 2 bases and J by 9 bases, with 12 bases between the two germline ends. Germline V gene sequence: CDR1 SGHRS, CDR2 YFSETQ. There are 13 residues in the CDR3. CDR3 loop: CASSLEGIGPQHF. The DNA for the CDR3 is TGCGCCAGCAGCTTAGAGGGGATTGGGCCCCAGCATTTT.

This clonotype was counted ten times or more. The gene calls are TRBV5-1 and TRBJ2-7; D call uncertain. The CDR3 has 14 amino acids. Deletions cut 0 bases from V and 0 bases from J, with 7 bases between. CDR1 and CDR2 (germline): SGHRS, YFSETQ. In DNA form, the CDR3 reads TGCGCCAGCAGCTTGGAAGGTTACTCCTACGAGCAGTACTTC. Translated, it gives CASSLEGYSYEQYF. Filled out from reference TRBV5-1 and TRBJ2-7, the complete variable domain reads KAGVTQTPRYLIKTRGQQVTLSCSPISGHRSVSWYQQTPGQGLQFLFEYFSETQRNKGNFPGRFSGRQFSNSRSEMNVSTLELGDSALYLCASSLEGYSYEQYFGPGTRLTVT.

This clonotype was counted many times. DNA for the CDR3: TGTGCCAGCAGTCCCAGCACAGACACTGAAGCTTTCTTT. Its translation is CASSPSTDTEAFF. The rearrangement links TRBV28 to TRBJ1-1; D remains ambiguous. CDR3 length equals 13 residues. The germline V and J ends were trimmed by 5 bases and 3 bases, with 10 bases remaining between them. Germline V gives CDR1 MDHEN, CDR2 SYDVKM.

This clonotype was seen repeatedly, ten times or more. One end of the junction does not line up with germline, which may come from a read error. V usage is TRBV2 and J usage is TRBJ2-5; D possibly corresponds to TRBD1 (6 bases). The CDR3 runs to 14 residues. Germline loops: CDR1 SNHLY, CDR2 FYNNEI. CDR3 residues: CASGEVRGKETQYF. The CDR3 DNA follows: TGTGCCAGCGGTGAGGTCAGGGGTAAAGAGACCCAGTACTTC.

This clonotype was detected many times. This sequence joins TRBV11-2 and TRBJ2-7; D is uncertain. This CDR3 spans 14 amino acids. The germline V and J ends were trimmed by 0 bases and 0 bases, with 6 bases remaining between them. Germline lookup yields CDR1 SGHAT and CDR2 FQNNGV. CDR3 residues: CASSLETLSYEQYF. The CDR3 coding sequence is TGTGCCAGCAGCTTAGAGACACTCTCCTACGAGCAGTACTTC.

At least ten counts were recorded for this clonotype. This rearrangement joins TRBV24-1 to TRBJ2-4, with 8 nucleotides matching TRBD2. Trimming took 6 bases from V and 9 from J; bases not matched to a gene: 6. The CDR3 sequence is 13 residues long. Germline CDR1 KGHDR, CDR2 SFDVKD. In DNA, the CDR3 is TGTGCCACCAGTTCAGCGGGAGCACCCATTCAGTACTTC. Amino acids: CATSSAGAPIQYF.

The rearrangement links TRBV20-1 to TRBJ2-7; D unclear. CDR1 is DFQATT, CDR2 SNEGSKA, per germline (reference sequence). This CDR3 region has 13 residues. Trimming took 3 bases from V and 2 from J, leaving 11 bases between them. The CDR3: CSASSGRTYEQYF. In DNA, the CDR3 is TGCAGTGCTAGTTCCGGCAGAACCTACGAGCAGTACTTC.

This clonotype occurred many times. This chain connects TRBV5-1 to TRBJ1-5; D is ambiguous. Per germline, CDR1 SGHRS and CDR2 YFSETQ. V was clipped by 0 bases and J by 0 bases, with 7 bases between them. The CDR3 covers 15 residues. The CDR3 loop is CASSLVPSSNQPQHF. As DNA, the CDR3 is TGCGCCAGCAGCTTGGTTCCAAGTAGCAATCAGCCCCAGCATTTT.

This clonotype was counted ten times or more. V is TRBV6-5 and J is TRBJ2-7; tentative D call: TRBD2 (6 bases). Per germline, CDR1 MNHEY and CDR2 SVGAGI. Trimming removed 4 bases at V and 5 bases at J, with 12 bases between. This CDR3 has 13 amino acids. Written as DNA, the CDR3 is TGTGCCAGCAGTTCCACTAGCACCCACGAGCAGTACTTC. Amino acids: CASSSTSTHEQYF.

This clonotype was seen only a few times. This rearrangement joins TRBV6-2 or TRBV6-3 to TRBJ1-5, with 9 bases that match TRBD1. Germline lookup yields CDR1 MNHEY and CDR2 SVGEGT. There are 19 residues in the CDR3. With V trimmed by 7 bases and J by 0 bases, 16 bases remained unmatched. Here the CDR3 DNA reads TGTGCCAGCACCATACGCCTCCGGGACAGGGCTTATAGCAATCAGCCCCAGCATTTT. Translation: CASTIRLRDRAYSNQPQHF.

This clonotype was counted many times. The CDR3 is CAWTLDRGRHTF. The CDR3 DNA reads TGTGCCTGGACCCTGGACAGGGGGCGCCACACCTTC. This chain joins TRBV30 and TRBJ1-2; 11 nucleotides line up with TRBD1. This CDR3 contains 12 residues. J was trimmed by 12 bases and V by 4 bases; bases with no gene match: 7. Germline assignment: CDR1 GTSNPN and CDR2 SVGIG (reference sequence).

About this clonotype itself: An end of the junction does not agree with germline; a read error may underlie this. The chain carries TRBV5-1 and TRBJ2-7, with D possibly TRBD1 on 6 matching bases. Germline loops: CDR1 SGHRS, CDR2 YFSETQ. This CDR3 comprises 14 residues. As DNA, the CDR3 is TGCGCCAACAGCGTGGACAGCCGATCCTACGAGCAGTACTTC. Translating it yields CANSVDSRSYEQYF.

The chain couples TRBV11-2 to TRBJ1-5, with a weak D call TRBD1 (5 bases). This CDR3 comprises 15 residues. V lost 1 base and J 6 bases, leaving 13 bases between the germline ends. Germline V gene sequence: CDR1 SGHAT, CDR2 FQNNGV. The CDR3 spells CASSLGLGVLQPQHF. The CDR3 DNA is TGTGCCAGCAGCTTAGGTTTGGGGGTTCTTCAGCCCCAGCATTTT.

This clonotype was recorded at least ten times. The DNA of the CDR3 is TGTGCCAGCAATCCAACACGGGATTCAAATGGCTACACCTTC. Translation gives CASNPTRDSNGYTF. The chain has TRBV12-3 or TRBV12-4 and TRBJ1-2; no clear D. The ends were cut back, 7 bases at V and 6 bases at J, with 18 bases in the middle. The length of the CDR3 is 14 residues.

This clonotype was recorded at least ten times. The chain is built from TRBV30 and TRBJ2-5; D remains ambiguous. This CDR3 contains 14 residues. Trimming took off 0 bases at V and 2 bases at J, with 10 bases between the two ends. Germline CDR1 reads GTSNPN; CDR2 reads SVGIG (reference sequence). This CDR3 reads CAWSVLGRQETQYF. The CDR3, as DNA: TGTGCCTGGAGTGTACTTGGCAGACAAGAGACCCAGTACTTC.

There are a few counts of this clonotype. The chain carries TRBV30 and TRBJ2-5; D gene ambiguous. The CDR3 is 13 residues long. The V and J ends lost 0 bases and 3 bases respectively, with 8 bases between them. Germline V gene sequence: CDR1 GTSNPN, CDR2 SVGIG (reference sequence). The CDR3 sequence is CAWSVTRKETQYF. In DNA, the CDR3 is TGTGCCTGGAGTGTAACGAGAAAAGAGACCCAGTACTTC.

This clonotype was counted ten times or more. The chain uses TRBV6-1 and TRBJ2-5, with 8 nucleotides matching TRBD1. Germline values: CDR1 MNHNS, CDR2 SASEGT. V dropped 3 bases and J dropped 5; count of bases not matched to a gene: 14. The CDR3 consists of 17 residues. This chain's CDR3 is CASSDYRDRRLLETQYF. CDR3 DNA: TGTGCCAGCAGTGACTACCGGGACAGGAGACTCCTGGAGACCCAGTACTTC.

This clonotype has ten or more counts. The chain combines TRBV9 with TRBJ2-7; 7 nucleotides align to TRBD1. CDR1 is SGDLS, CDR2 YYNGEE, per germline. V dropped 0 bases and J dropped 1; count of bases not matched to a gene: 4. The CDR3 has 15 residues. The CDR3 nucleotides are TGTGCCAGCAGCGTAGAAGGGGACAGTTCCTACGAGCAGTACTTC. It codes for CASSVEGDSSYEQYF.